This T cell receptor beta chain was profiled in a study of tissue T cells after allogeneic stem cell transplantation. The study's findings and limits: Only a limited share of tissue TCRs appeared in blood or spleen. TCR repertoires tracked anatomic similarity, regardless of disease or transplant status. Alloreactivity or antigen specificity of tissue TCRs was not determined; some clones might be host cells. Across patients, clones rarely overlapped, yet motif clusters were shared tissue-specifically.

Profiling relied on immunoSEQ multiplex PCR, and the TCRdb table lists in-frame clones only, not all of them. The sample contains about 22,000 clones, over 60% of which appear only once. A few counts support this clone. Its antigen remains unidentified. Genes and germline come from the mouse. Read data end 1 residue before the CDR3 end; the end is taken from the germline J gene. CDR3 length: 13 residues. The germline CDR1 and CDR2 sequences are SGHDT and FRDEAV. Deletions cut 5 bases from V and 3 bases from J, with 12 bases between. The sequenced sample consisted of spleen. This TCR derives from a female BALB/c mouse in good health. As its MHC haplotype, the strain has H2-d. This chain connects TRBV14 to TRBJ2-7; TRBD2 might be the D (6 bases). The CDR3 loop is CASRAGTHYEQYF. The part of the CDR3 DNA that was read is TGTGCCAGCAGAGCCGGGACTCACTATGAACAGTAC.